This T cell receptor (beta chain) was sequenced during a study of cytomegalovirus exposure and HLA in healthy donors. Notes on the study in general: In a later analysis, a missense DCLRE1C variant was linked to TCR beta V- and J-gene trimming. Per published reports, the classifier diagnosed cytomegalovirus status with high specificity and sensitivity.

In germline, CDR1 is LGHNA, CDR2 YNFKEQ. V was trimmed by 1 base and J by 10 bases, leaving 11 bases between them. The CDR3 runs to 14 residues. Every donor was a healthy person donating bone marrow. Notes on this clone: Its antigen is as yet unknown.

Primers: 60 Vbeta forward and 13 Jbeta reverse. Some clones are missing from TCRdb's copy, which holds only in-frame ones; the method was immunoSEQ multiplex PCR. Among more than 95,000 clones listed, 50% to 65% were seen once. Sample: PBMCs. The sequence was collected from a woman aged 40 to 50 in good health and CMV-seropositive. The rearrangement joins TRBV4-2 to TRBJ1-6; D possibly corresponds to TRBD1 (5 bases). CDR3 DNA sequence: TGTGCCAGCAGCCAAGTGACAGCGAGATCACCCCTCCACTTT. Translation gives CASSQVTARSPLHF.